The clone carrying this T cell receptor beta chain has at least ten counts. Its antigen is not known. With 1 base removed from V and 4 bases from J, the gap between germline ends came to 11 bases. Germline assignment: CDR1 DFQATT and CDR2 SNEGSKA (reference sequence). This CDR3 comprises 14 residues. Each TCR beta cDNA library carried unique molecular identifiers. Each batch of about 0.95 to 11 million T cells produced some 500,000 cDNA molecules. MiXCR, applied by TCRdb to the PCR reads, yields one record per CDR3 protein. Of 250,000 to 300,000 distinct CDR3 sequences in the sample, 36% were seen once. This specimen belongs to a study of post-analysis software for immune sequencing data. Regarding the study as a whole: With TRBV5-6, TRBV5-1 and TRBV20-1 included, about five TRBV segments were more frequent in patients than in controls.

This rearrangement joins TRBV20-1 to TRBJ1-5; weak D call: TRBD1 (5 bases). Sequencing was carried out using blood. This clonotype originated in a girl between 10 and 17 years old with multiple sclerosis. The CDR3 DNA is TGCAGTGCTAGAGCAGGGACTTCGAATCAGCCCCAGCATTTT. Protein product: CSARAGTSNQPQHF.